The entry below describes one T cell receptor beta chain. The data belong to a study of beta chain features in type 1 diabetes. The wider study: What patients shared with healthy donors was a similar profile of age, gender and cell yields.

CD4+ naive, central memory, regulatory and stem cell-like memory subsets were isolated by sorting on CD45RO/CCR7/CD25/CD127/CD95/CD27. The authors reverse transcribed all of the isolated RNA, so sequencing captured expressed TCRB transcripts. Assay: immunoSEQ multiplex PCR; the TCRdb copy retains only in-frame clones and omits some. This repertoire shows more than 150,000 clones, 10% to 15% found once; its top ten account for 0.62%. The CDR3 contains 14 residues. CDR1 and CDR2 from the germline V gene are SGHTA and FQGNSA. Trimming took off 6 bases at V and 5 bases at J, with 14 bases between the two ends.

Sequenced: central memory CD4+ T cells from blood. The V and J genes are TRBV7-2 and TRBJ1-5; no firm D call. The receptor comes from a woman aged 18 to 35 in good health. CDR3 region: CASSQDGSYQPQHF. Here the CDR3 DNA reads TGTGCCAGCAGTCAGGACGGGAGTTATCAGCCCCAGCATTTT.